This entry is about one T cell receptor (beta chain). What it recognizes is unknown. Clones were read by immunoSEQ multiplex PCR, and TCRdb kept only the in-frame ones, dropping some. The sample contains fewer than 90,000 clones, approximately 91% of which appear only once. This specimen comes from a study of T cell responses to AZD1222 COVID-19 vaccine. Study-level results: Spike-specific TCR breadth and depth rose after two AZD1222 doses. Repertoire samples came only from after the peak T cell response.

Germline CDR1 and CDR2: LGHNA and YNFKEQ. V dropped 1 base and J dropped 8; count of bases not matched to a gene: 7. The CDR3 has 17 amino acids. The sequence derives from an adult in good health. Sequences were derived from peripheral blood, sampled on day 0 of AZD1222 vaccination. This chain joins TRBV4-2 and TRBJ2-1, with 14 bases that match TRBD2. CDR3 amino acids: CASSQGGGLAGDDEQFF. CDR3 nucleotides: TGTGCCAGCAGCCAAGGGGGGGGACTAGCGGGAGACGATGAGCAGTTCTTC.